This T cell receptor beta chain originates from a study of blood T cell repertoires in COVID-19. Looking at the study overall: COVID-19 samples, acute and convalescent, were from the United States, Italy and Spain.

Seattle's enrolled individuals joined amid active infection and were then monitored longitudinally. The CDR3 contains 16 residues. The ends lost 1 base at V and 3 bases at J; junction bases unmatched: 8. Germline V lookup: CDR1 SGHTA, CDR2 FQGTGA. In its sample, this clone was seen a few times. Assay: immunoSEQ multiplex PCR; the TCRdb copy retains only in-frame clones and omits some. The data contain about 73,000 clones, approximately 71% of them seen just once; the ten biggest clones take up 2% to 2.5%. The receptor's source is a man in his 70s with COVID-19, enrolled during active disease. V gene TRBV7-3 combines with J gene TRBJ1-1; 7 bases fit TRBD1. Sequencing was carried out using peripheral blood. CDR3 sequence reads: CASSLRARQGDTEAFF. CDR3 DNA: TGTGCCAGCAGCTTAAGGGCGCGACAGGGCGACACTGAAGCTTTCTTT.